This T cell receptor (beta chain) emerged from a study of STAT5B mutations in CD4+ large granular lymphocyte leukemia. About the study: The CDR3 'QG' motif was associated with a particular HLA allele among healthy donors.

Healthy controls were blood donor buffy coats. Assay used: immunoSEQ multiplex PCR; TCRdb lists only in-frame clones, some missing. The sample shows about 31,000 clones, 70% to 85% of them seen only once. The sample holds one count of this clone. V lost 0 bases to trimming and J lost 8 bases, with 9 bases between them. Germline V gives CDR1 SGDLS, CDR2 YYNGEE. CDR3 length: 13 amino acids. The sequenced material came from CD4+ T cells from blood buffy coats. J is TRBJ2-1 and V is TRBV9; D unresolved. The TCR comes from a human donor in good health. Written as DNA, the CDR3 is TGTGCCAGCAGCGTAGCAGGAAGGGATGAGCAGTTCTTC. Translation gives CASSVAGRDEQFF.